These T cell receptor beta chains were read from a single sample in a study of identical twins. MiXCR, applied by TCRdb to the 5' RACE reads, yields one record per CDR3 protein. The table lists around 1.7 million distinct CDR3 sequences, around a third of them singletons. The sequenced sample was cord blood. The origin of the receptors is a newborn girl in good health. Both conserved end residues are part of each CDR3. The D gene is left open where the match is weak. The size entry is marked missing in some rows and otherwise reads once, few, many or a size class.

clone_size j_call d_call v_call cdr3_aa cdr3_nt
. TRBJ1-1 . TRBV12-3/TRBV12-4 CASRPSVGRGTEAFF TGTGCCAGCAGACCGTCGGTTGGTCGTGGCACTGAAGCTTTCTTT
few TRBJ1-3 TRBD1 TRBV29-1 CSVERGQDGNTIYF TGCAGCGTTGAACGGGGACAGGATGGAAACACCATATATTTT
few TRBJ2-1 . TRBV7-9 CASSLAQGTYNEQFF TGTGCCAGCAGCTTAGCGCAGGGAACCTACAATGAGCAGTTCTTC
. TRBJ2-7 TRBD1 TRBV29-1 CSVRPGQGPYEQYF TGCAGCGTCAGGCCGGGACAGGGGCCCTACGAGCAGTACTTC
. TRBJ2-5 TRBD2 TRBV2 CASTERTSGRPNEQYF TGTGCCAGCACCGAGAGGACTAGCGGGAGGCCCAATGAGCAGTACTTC
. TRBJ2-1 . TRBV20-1 CSARMSGPCNEQFF TGCAGTGCTCGAATGAGCGGTCCCTGCAATGAGCAGTTCTTC
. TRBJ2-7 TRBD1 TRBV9 CASSPRTGINEQYF TGTGCCAGCAGCCCACGGACAGGGATTAACGAGCAGTACTTC
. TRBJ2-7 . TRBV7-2 CASSNAGARYEQYF TGTGCCAGCAGCAACGCGGGGGCCAGGTACGAGCAGTACTTC
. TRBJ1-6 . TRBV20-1 CSASDSLSPLHF TGCAGTGCCTCTGACAGCCTTTCACCCCTCCACTTT
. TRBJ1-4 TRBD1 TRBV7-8 CASSRKTGRGEKPFF TGTGCCAGCAGCCGCAAGACAGGGAGGGGTGAAAAACCGTTTTTT
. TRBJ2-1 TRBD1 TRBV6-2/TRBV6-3 CASSYIAGGLGEQFF TGTGCCAGCAGTTATATAGCAGGGGGCTTGGGTGAGCAGTTCTTC
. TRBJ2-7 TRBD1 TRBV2 CASSEPGQGPTNEQYF TGTGCCAGCAGTGAGCCGGGACAGGGCCCTACTAACGAGCAGTACTTC
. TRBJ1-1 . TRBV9 CASSVDLRGANTEAFF TGTGCCAGCAGCGTAGACCTACGGGGGGCGAACACTGAAGCTTTCTTT
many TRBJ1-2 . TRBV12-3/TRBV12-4 CASSLGQGLYGYTF TGTGCCAGCAGTTTAGGTCAGGGCCTCTATGGCTACACCTTC
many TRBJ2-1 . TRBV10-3 CAISDGERSYNEQFF TGTGCCATCAGTGACGGGGAACGCTCCTACAATGAGCAGTTCTTC
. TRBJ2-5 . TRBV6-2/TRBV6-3 CASSSSGTTEETQYF TGTGCCAGCAGCTCCTCCGGGACCACCGAAGAGACCCAGTACTTC
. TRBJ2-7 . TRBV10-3 CAISESPYRAGYEQYF TGTGCCATCAGTGAGTCTCCCTACAGGGCTGGGTACGAGCAGTACTTC
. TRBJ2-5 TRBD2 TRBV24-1 CATSETGTSYNEQYF TGTGCCACCAGTGAAACCGGGACTAGCTACAATGAGCAGTACTTC
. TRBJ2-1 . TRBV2 CASSVRRWLNNEQFF TGTGCCAGCAGTGTACGCAGGTGGCTCAACAATGAGCAGTTCTTC
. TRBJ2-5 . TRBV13 CASSFATGEETQYF TGTGCCAGCAGTTTTGCGACGGGGGAAGAGACCCAGTACTTC
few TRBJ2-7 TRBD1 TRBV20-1 CSASPLYGTGRYEQYF TGCAGTGCTAGCCCCCTCTACGGGACAGGGAGGTACGAGCAGTACTTC
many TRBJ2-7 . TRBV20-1 CSARTGSSYEQYF TGCAGCGCGCGTACAGGAAGCTCCTACGAGCAGTACTTC
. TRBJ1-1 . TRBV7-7 CASSPLGSIYTEAFF TGTGCCAGCAGCCCCCTTGGGTCGATCTACACTGAAGCTTTCTTT
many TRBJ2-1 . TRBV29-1 CSGAVGGYNEQFF TGCAGCGGTGCCGTTGGCGGTTACAATGAGCAGTTCTTC
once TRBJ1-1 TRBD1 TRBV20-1 CSAQPQGGRTEAFF TGCAGTGCTCAACCACAGGGGGGTAGGACTGAAGCTTTCTTT
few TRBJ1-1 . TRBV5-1 CASSFGGALNTEAFF TGCGCCAGCAGCTTTGGGGGGGCATTGAACACTGAAGCTTTCTTT
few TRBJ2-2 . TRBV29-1 CSVVPGNTGELFF TGCAGCGTTGTTCCGGGTAACACCGGGGAGCTGTTTTTT
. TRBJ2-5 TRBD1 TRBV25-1 CASSGLGQNQETQYF TGTGCCAGCAGTGGCCTGGGACAGAACCAAGAGACCCAGTACTTC
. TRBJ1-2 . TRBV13 CASSLQPGGDGYTF TGTGCCAGCAGCTTACAGCCGGGTGGTGATGGCTACACCTTC
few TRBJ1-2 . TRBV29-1 CSVEDSGYTF TGCAGCGTTGAAGACAGTGGCTACACCTTC
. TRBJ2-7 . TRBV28 CASSFRLARPSYEQYF TGTGCCAGCAGTTTCCGGCTAGCGCGGCCCTCCTACGAGCAGTACTTC
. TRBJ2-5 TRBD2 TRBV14 CASSQASGRETQYF TGTGCCAGCAGCCAAGCTAGCGGGAGAGAGACCCAGTACTTC
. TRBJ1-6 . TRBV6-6 CASSSLGAQNSPLHF TGTGCCAGCAGTTCCTTGGGGGCGCAAAATTCACCCCTCCACTTT
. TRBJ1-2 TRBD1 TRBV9 CAGSVGRGHYGYTF TGTGCCGGCAGCGTAGGGAGGGGGCACTATGGCTACACCTTC
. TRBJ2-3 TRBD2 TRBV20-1 CSARGATSGSTDTQYF TGCAGTGCAAGAGGGGCGACTAGCGGCTCCACAGATACGCAGTATTTT
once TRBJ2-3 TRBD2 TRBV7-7 CACSPGLAGGLRGTDTQYF TGTGCTTGCAGCCCCGGACTAGCGGGAGGCCTACGGGGCACAGATACGCAGTATTTT
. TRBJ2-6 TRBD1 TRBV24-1 CATSGGQGAGGANVLTF TGTGCCACCAGTGGCGGACAGGGGGCTGGTGGGGCCAACGTCCTGACTTTC